Following are 22 T cell receptor beta chains from one sample sequenced in a study of Ad26.COV2.S vaccination and SARS-CoV-2 variants. The treatment denotes: around 19 received Ad26.COV2.S at low or high dose, single or two shots; about 5 received placebo; per-sample allocation not given. Sampling happened 63 days after the first vaccine or placebo injection. Produced via immunoSEQ multiplex PCR; TCRdb's table is partial and in-frame only. The data show under 600,000 clones, 70% to 90% seen once. The sequencing here drew on peripheral blood, taken in a trial of Ad26.COV2.S vaccine versus placebo. The receptors were gathered from a person between 18 and 59 years old who received the Ad26.COV2.S COVID-19 vaccine or a placebo.

The gene calls are TRBV27 and TRBJ2-1, with D unclear. The CDR3 totals 14 residues. Germline-derived CDR1 and CDR2 are MNHEY and SMNVEV (reference sequence). The V end was cut by 0 bases, the J end by 8 bases, with 11 bases between. CDR3 bases: TGTGCCAGCAGTTTATCATTCCGGACCCATGAGCAGTTCTTC. Translation: CASSLSFRTHEQFF.

J is TRBJ1-2 and V is TRBV4-3; D possibly corresponds to TRBD1 (5 bases). The CDR3 contains 14 residues. Germline assignment: CDR1 LGHNA and CDR2 YSLEER. V was cut by 4 bases and J by 2 bases, with 11 bases left in between. The CDR3 is CASSPQEGNYGYTF. The CDR3 DNA sequence: TGCGCCAGCAGCCCGCAGGAGGGGAACTATGGCTACACCTTC.

The rearrangement joins TRBV2 to TRBJ1-5; TRBD1 is a possible D gene (5 bases). Trimming removed 4 bases at V and 6 bases at J, with 10 bases between. This CDR3 has 13 residues. Germline-derived CDR1 and CDR2 are SNHLY and FYNNEI. The CDR3: CASSGTGPQPQHF. In DNA form, the CDR3 reads TGTGCCAGCAGTGGGACGGGGCCTCAGCCCCAGCATTTT.

V gene TRBV2 combines with J gene TRBJ2-7, with D maybe TRBD1 (6 bases). The CDR3 sequence is 16 residues long. Trimming removed 5 bases from V and 5 bases from J, with 22 bases in between. Looked up from germline, CDR1 is SNHLY and CDR2 is FYNNEI. CDR3 loop: CASSPHRRIRGDEQYF. CDR3 sequence (DNA): TGTGCCAGCAGTCCGCATCGGCGGATCAGGGGAGACGAGCAGTACTTC.

This clone occurred once. This chain connects TRBV6-4 to TRBJ2-3; 10 nucleotides align to TRBD2. V trimming: 2 bases; J trimming: 5 bases; junction bases outside the gene matches: 16. Germline V gene data show CDR1 as MRHNA and CDR2 as SNTAGT. The CDR3 length is 19 residues. Here the CDR3 DNA reads TGTGCCAGCAGTGACCACACGAGGGTTAGCGGGAGGCCTCGAGATACGCAGTATTTT. Protein: CASSDHTRVSGRPRDTQYF.

CDR3 coding DNA: TGCGCCAGCAGCCCTTCCGGGACAGGCGCTGCAACTAATGAAAAACTGTTTTTT. Translating gives CASSPSGTGAATNEKLFF. The gene calls are TRBV4-1 and TRBJ1-4; 8 bases agree with TRBD1. The CDR3 has 18 residues. Germline V gene sequence: CDR1 MGHRA, CDR2 YSYEKL. V shed 4 bases and J 0 bases; nucleotides not matched to a gene: 10.

The rearrangement uses TRBV28 and TRBJ2-1, with TRBD2 matching over 9 bases. In germline, CDR1 is MDHEN, CDR2 SYDVKM. V shed 5 bases and J 1 base; nucleotides not matched to a gene: 6. The CDR3 has 16 residues. DNA for the CDR3: TGTGCCAGCAGTCTACACCTAGCGGGGTCCTACAATGAGCAGTTCTTC. This codes for CASSLHLAGSYNEQFF.

In the case of this clone: Other DNA sequences of this sample code for an identical CDR3. This chain links TRBV19 with TRBJ1-5; 7 nucleotides align to TRBD1. Germline V gene lookup returns CDR1 LNHDA and CDR2 SQIVND (reference sequence). The CDR3 contains 15 residues. J was trimmed by 4 bases and V by 1 base; bases with no gene match: 4. The CDR3 protein is CASSIGQGGNQPQHF. CDR3 DNA sequence: TGTGCCAGTAGTATAGGCCAGGGGGGGAATCAGCCCCAGCATTTT.

This clone showed up just once. DNA for the CDR3: TGTGCCAGCACCACGACAGGCCTAAGGGCCCTCCACTTT. It is translated as CASTTTGLRALHF. The chain uses TRBV28 and TRBJ1-6; D perhaps matches TRBD1 (6 bases). Trimming stripped 7 bases from V and 14 bases from J, with 18 bases between. CDR1 MDHEN and CDR2 SYDVKM come from the germline V gene. There are 13 residues in the CDR3.

The chain uses TRBV24-1 and TRBJ2-2; D gene uncertain. Germline values: CDR1 KGHDR, CDR2 SFDVKD. V was clipped by 1 base and J by 1 base, with 3 bases between them. This CDR3 region has 14 residues. For the CDR3, the DNA is TGTGCCACCAGTGATTTACAGAACACCGGGGAGCTGTTTTTT. It encodes CATSDLQNTGELFF.

The chain employs TRBV6-5 and TRBJ2-6; no clear D. V dropped 7 bases and J dropped 1 base, with 11 bases sitting between them. CDR3 length equals 15 residues. Germline CDR1 reads MNHEY; CDR2 reads SVGAGI. DNA of the CDR3: TGTGCCAGCACTATGATGGTTTCTGGGGCCAACGTCCTGACTTTC. This translates into CASTMMVSGANVLTF.

CDR3 in DNA: TGCAGCGTTACTGGGACTAGCGGGGGTCGCGAGCAGTACTTC. This codes for CSVTGTSGGREQYF. This chain joins TRBV29-1 and TRBJ2-7; 14 nucleotides align to TRBD2. This CDR3 comprises 14 residues. V lost 5 bases and J lost 6; bases outside the gene matches: 6. Per the germline V gene, CDR1 is SQVTM and CDR2 is ANQGSEA.

This chain links TRBV7-3 with TRBJ1-6, with a weak D call TRBD1 (5 bases). The CDR3 sequence is 15 residues long. V was shortened by 5 bases and J by 9 bases, with 17 bases between the two germline ends. From germline, CDR1 is SGHTA and CDR2 FQGTGA. In DNA form, the CDR3 reads TGTGCCAGCAGCCCGGCTGGGGGTGAGGGTTCACCCCTCCACTTT. Protein: CASSPAGGEGSPLHF. Together with reference TRBV7-3 and TRBJ1-6, the CDR3 gives the full variable domain: GAGVSQTPSNKVTEKGKYVELRCDPISGHTALYWYRQSLGQGPEFLIYFQGTGAADDSGLPNDRFFAVRPEGSVSTLKIQRTERGDSAVYLCASSPAGGEGSPLHFGNGTRLTVT.

The chain has TRBV9 and TRBJ1-4; D gene uncertain. Deletions cut 4 bases from V and 8 bases from J, with 15 bases between. The CDR3 spans 14 residues. Per the germline V gene, CDR1 is SGDLS and CDR2 is YYNGEE. The CDR3 nucleotides read TGTGCCAGCAGCCCCCCGGGTTTAGAGGAAAAACTGTTTTTT. It specifies CASSPPGLEEKLFF.

The J gene is TRBJ2-5, the V gene TRBV6-2 or TRBV6-3; perhaps TRBD2 as D (6 bases). This CDR3 has 14 residues. The V gene's germline CDR1 is MNHEY and CDR2 SVGEGT. V dropped 0 bases and J dropped 5 bases, with 10 bases sitting between them. The CDR3 protein is CASSYSLAGETQYF. CDR3 nucleotide sequence: TGTGCCAGCAGTTACTCACTAGCAGGGGAGACCCAGTACTTC.

The rearrangement uses TRBV18 and TRBJ2-7; D possibly corresponds to TRBD2 (7 bases). The germline V gene encodes CDR1 KGHSH and CDR2 LQKENI. This CDR3 has 14 residues. V was cut by 5 bases and J by 1 base, with 12 bases left in between. CDR3 loop: CASSAGGLSYEQYF. CDR3 in DNA: TGTGCCAGCTCAGCCGGGGGGCTTTCCTACGAGCAGTACTTC.

This chain joins TRBV12-5 and TRBJ2-5, with 9 bases aligning to TRBD1. This CDR3 is built from 16 residues. Trimming at V came to 1 base and at J to 5 bases, leaving 8 bases not matched to a gene. Germline assignment: CDR1 LGHNT and CDR2 FRNRAP. The CDR3 region has the DNA TGTGCTAGTGGTTTGGGAAGAGGACAGGGGAGCGAGACCCAGTACTTC. It specifies CASGLGRGQGSETQYF.

This chain joins TRBV5-1 and TRBJ2-3; TRBD1 might be the D (6 bases). Deletions cut 0 bases from V and 1 base from J, with 9 bases between. Germline CDR1 and CDR2: SGHRS and YFSETQ. The CDR3 is made up of 15 amino acids. CDR3 sequence: CASSLGPGGTDTQYF. The CDR3 DNA reads as TGCGCCAGCAGCTTGGGGCCAGGGGGCACAGATACGCAGTATTTT.

A single count supports this clone. This sample includes further DNA sequences coding for the same CDR3. This chain links TRBV20-1 with TRBJ2-5; tentative D call: TRBD1 (5 bases). There are 11 residues in the CDR3. V dropped 3 bases and J dropped 5 bases, with 7 bases sitting between them. Looked up from germline, CDR1 is DFQATT and CDR2 is SNEGSKA (reference sequence). The CDR3 DNA sequence: TGCAGTGCTAGCAAGGGGGAGACCCAGTACTTC. It is translated as CSASKGETQYF.

V is TRBV2 and J is TRBJ2-3, with 7 positions matching TRBD2. J was trimmed by 4 bases and V by 7 bases; bases with no gene match: 11. The germline V gene has CDR1 SNHLY and CDR2 FYNNEI. The CDR3 has 15 residues. CDR3 residues: CASKRGTTSPDTQYF. The CDR3 nucleotides read TGTGCCAGCAAACGAGGGACGACTAGCCCAGATACGCAGTATTTT.

This clone came up once. J is TRBJ1-2 and V is TRBV6-5, with a possible D match to TRBD1 (5 bases). Trimming cost V 7 bases and J 8 bases, with 14 bases left between them. The CDR3 covers 12 residues. Germline V gene sequence: CDR1 MNHEY, CDR2 SVGAGI. CDR3 DNA: TGTGCCAGCACGTCGGGGGTCGGCGGCTACACCTTC. Its translation: CASTSGVGGYTF.

The rearrangement joins TRBV28 to TRBJ2-5; no clear D gene. V lost 3 bases, J lost 4 bases, and 3 bases lay in between. Germline CDR1 reads MDHEN; CDR2 reads SYDVKM. This CDR3 is 11 amino acids long. CDR3 coding DNA: TGTGCCAGCAGTTTTACAGAGACCCAGTACTTC. It codes for CASSFTETQYF.